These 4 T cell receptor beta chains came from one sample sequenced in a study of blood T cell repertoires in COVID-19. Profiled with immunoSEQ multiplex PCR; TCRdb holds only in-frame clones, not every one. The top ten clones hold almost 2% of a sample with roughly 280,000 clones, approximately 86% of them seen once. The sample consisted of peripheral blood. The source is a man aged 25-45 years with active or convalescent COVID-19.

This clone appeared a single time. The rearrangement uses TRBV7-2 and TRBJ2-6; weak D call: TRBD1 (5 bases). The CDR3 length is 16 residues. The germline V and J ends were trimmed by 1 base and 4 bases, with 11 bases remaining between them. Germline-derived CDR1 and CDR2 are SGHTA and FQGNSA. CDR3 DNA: TGTGCCAGCAGCTTAGGCTCAGGGCTCGGGGCCAACGTCCTGACTTTC. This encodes CASSLGSGLGANVLTF.

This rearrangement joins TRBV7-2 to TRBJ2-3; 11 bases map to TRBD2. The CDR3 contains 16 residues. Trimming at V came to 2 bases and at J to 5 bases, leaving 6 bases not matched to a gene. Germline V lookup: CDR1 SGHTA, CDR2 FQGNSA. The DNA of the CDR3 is TGTGCCAGCAGCTTATATAGCGGGGGGGCCAAAGATACGCAGTATTTT. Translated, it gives CASSLYSGGAKDTQYF.

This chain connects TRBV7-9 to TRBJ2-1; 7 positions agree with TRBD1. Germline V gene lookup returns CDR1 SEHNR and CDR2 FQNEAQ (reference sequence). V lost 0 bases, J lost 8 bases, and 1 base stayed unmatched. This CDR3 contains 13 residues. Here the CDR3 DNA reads TGTGCCAGCAGCTTAGCAGGGGGCGATGAGCAGTTCTTC. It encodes CASSLAGGDEQFF.

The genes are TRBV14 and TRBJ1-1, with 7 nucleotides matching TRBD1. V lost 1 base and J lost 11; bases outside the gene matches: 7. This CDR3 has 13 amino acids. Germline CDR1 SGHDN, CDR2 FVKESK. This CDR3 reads CASSQVTGDEAFF. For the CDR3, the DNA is TGTGCCAGCAGCCAAGTTACAGGGGATGAGGCTTTCTTT.